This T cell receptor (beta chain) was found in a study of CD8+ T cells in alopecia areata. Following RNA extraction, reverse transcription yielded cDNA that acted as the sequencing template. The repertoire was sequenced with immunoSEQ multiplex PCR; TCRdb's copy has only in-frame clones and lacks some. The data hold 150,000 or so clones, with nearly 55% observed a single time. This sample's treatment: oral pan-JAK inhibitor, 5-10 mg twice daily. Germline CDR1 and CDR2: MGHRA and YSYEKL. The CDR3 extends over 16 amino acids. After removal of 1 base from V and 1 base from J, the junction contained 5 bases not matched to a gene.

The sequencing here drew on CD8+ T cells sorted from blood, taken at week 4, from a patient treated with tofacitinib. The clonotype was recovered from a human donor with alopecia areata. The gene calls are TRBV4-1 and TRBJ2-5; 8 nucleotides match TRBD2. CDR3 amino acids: CASSQGSSGGQETQYF. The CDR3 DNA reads TGCGCCAGCAGCCAAGGATCCAGCGGGGGCCAAGAGACCCAGTACTTC.